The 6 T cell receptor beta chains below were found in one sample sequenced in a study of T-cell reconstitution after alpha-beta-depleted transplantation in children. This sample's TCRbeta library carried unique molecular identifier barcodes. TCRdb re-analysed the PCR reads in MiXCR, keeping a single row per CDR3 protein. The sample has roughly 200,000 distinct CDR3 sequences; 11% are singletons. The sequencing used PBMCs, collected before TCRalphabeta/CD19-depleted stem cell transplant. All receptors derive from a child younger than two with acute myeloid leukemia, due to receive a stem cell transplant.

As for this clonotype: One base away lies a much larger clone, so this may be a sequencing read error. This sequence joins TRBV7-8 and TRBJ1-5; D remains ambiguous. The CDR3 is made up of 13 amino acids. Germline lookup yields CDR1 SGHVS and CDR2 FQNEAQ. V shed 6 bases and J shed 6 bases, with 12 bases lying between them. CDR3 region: CASSLDGSQPQHF. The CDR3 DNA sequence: TGTGCCAGCAGTCTCGACGGGAGTCAGCCCCAGCATTTT. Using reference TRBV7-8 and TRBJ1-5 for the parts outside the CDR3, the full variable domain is GAGVSQSPRYKVAKRGQDVALRCDPISGHVSLFWYQQALGQGPEFLTYFQNEAQLDKSGLPSDRFFAERPEGSVSTLKIQRTQQEDSAVYLCASSLDGSQPQHFGDGTRLSIL.

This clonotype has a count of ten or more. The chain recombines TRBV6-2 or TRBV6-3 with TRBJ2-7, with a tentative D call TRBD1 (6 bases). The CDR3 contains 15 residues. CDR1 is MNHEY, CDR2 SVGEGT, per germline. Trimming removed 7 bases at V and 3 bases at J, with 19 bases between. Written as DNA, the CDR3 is TGTGCCAGCATCCGCCAAACGGACAGCTTCTACGAGCAGTACTTC. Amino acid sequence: CASIRQTDSFYEQYF.

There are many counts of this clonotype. The CDR3 nucleotides are TGTGCCAGCAGTTACGGGGGCACAGGAGGCTACACCTTC. It yields the protein CASSYGGTGGYTF. The chain links TRBV6-5 to TRBJ1-2; the D gene is possibly TRBD1 (6 bases). CDR1 is MNHEY, CDR2 SVGAGI, per germline. The CDR3 has 13 residues. Trimming took 2 bases from V and 8 from J, leaving 12 bases between them.

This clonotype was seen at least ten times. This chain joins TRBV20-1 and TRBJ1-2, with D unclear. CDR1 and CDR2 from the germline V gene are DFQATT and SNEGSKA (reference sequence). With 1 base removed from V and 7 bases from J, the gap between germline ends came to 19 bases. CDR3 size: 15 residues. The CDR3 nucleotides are TGCAGTGCTAGAGTGGAAGGCCGGGGAGTGGCTGGCTACACCTTC. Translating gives CSARVEGRGVAGYTF.

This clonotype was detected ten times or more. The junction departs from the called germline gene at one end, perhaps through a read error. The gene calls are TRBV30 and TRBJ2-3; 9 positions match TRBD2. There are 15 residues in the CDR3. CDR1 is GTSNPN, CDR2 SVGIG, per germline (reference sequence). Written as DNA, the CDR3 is TGTGCCTGGAGTGCCCCCGGGACTAGCAGAGATACGCAGTATTTT. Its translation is CAWSAPGTSRDTQYF.

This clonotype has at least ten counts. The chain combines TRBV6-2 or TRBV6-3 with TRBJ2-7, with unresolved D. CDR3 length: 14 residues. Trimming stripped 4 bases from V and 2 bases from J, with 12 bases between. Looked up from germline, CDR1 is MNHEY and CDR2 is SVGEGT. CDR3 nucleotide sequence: TGTGCCAGCAGTTTTACGACGGATGCCTACGAGCAGTACTTC. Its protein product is CASSFTTDAYEQYF.